The 2 T cell receptor beta chains in this list originate from one sample, sequenced in a study of human T cells and chemical hapten exposure. TCRdb ran MiXCR on the RACE reads and lists one entry per CDR3 protein. This table holds 90,000 to 120,000 distinct CDR3 sequences, approximately 10% found once. The time point is: patch test 1, 2 weeks after DPC sensitization. Treatment noted: therapeutic diphenylcyclopropenone sensitization with weekly scalp DPC. The specimen comprised whole blood, sampled in connection with sensitization to the hapten diphenylcyclopropenone (DPC). The receptors derive from a woman between 40 and 55 years old with alopecia areata. Some clones in this sample may be carry-over from other donors' samples.

This clonotype was counted between two and nine times. The V call is TRBV3-1, the J call TRBJ2-1; TRBD2 might be the D (6 bases). The V and J ends lost 1 base and 6 bases respectively, with 16 bases between them. CDR1 and CDR2 from the germline V gene are LGHDT and YNNKEL (reference sequence). The CDR3 runs to 16 residues. The CDR3 sequence: CASSQGLSSVGNEQFF. CDR3 nucleotides: TGTGCCAGCAGCCAAGGCCTTTCTAGCGTGGGCAATGAGCAGTTCTTC.

The chain recombines TRBV5-1 with TRBJ2-1; D gene unclear. CDR3 size: 15 residues. Germline CDR1 SGHRS, CDR2 YFSETQ. V was cut by 2 bases and J by 1 base, with 10 bases left in between. As DNA, the CDR3 is TGCGCCAGCAGCTTCCAAGGGTTATCCTACAATGAGCAGTTCTTC. As protein: CASSFQGLSYNEQFF.